The clone carrying this TCR beta chain was observed many times. The source of the sample is a study of blood T cells in healthy people across ages. It was with a sample-barcoded 5' primer and a J-beta primer mix that a second PCR of roughly 7 to 12 cycles was run. Using its own MiXCR run on the 5' RACE reads, TCRdb lists one record per CDR3 protein. The top ten clones hold roughly 10% of a sample with 500,000 to 550,000 distinct CDR3 sequences, around 24% of them seen once. The V gene's germline CDR1 is SGHRS and CDR2 YFSETQ. The CDR3 spans 16 residues. V was trimmed by 0 bases and J by 0 bases, leaving 10 bases between them. These data are also associated with another study on T cells of mothers and their children. That source reports: Sequencing got over 8 million TCR beta CDR3 reads from each mother and approximately 3 million from each child.

Specimen: blood. The origin of this receptor is a boy younger than 18 in good health. V gene TRBV5-1 combines with J gene TRBJ2-4, with D possibly TRBD1 on 6 matching bases. CDR3 coding DNA: TGCGCCAGCAGCTTGGGACAGGCTCTAGCCAAAAACATTCAGTACTTC. It specifies CASSLGQALAKNIQYF.